This T cell receptor (beta chain) appears in the sequencing data of a study of OX40 agonist ivuxolimab in advanced cancers. Regarding the study as a whole: CD4+ and CD8+ blood T cells expanded clonally by week 6 at 0.1 to 3.0 mg/kg. Antigen specificity remained undetermined for the expanded peripheral T cells.

The CDR3 covers 14 residues. V lost 4 bases and J lost 6; bases outside the gene matches: 5. CDR1 is SGHRS, CDR2 YFSETQ, per germline. This clone was picked up one time. Antigen unknown. Profiled with immunoSEQ multiplex PCR; TCRdb holds only in-frame clones, not every one. The sample comprises 40,000 to 60,000 clones, more than 65% of which are singletons, and about 3% rests with the top ten. The sample was CD4+ or CD8+ T cells sorted from blood, taken in a trial of the OX40 agonist ivuxolimab. This TCR was sampled from an adult with an advanced solid tumor such as melanoma, head and neck, liver or kidney cancer. The chain recombines TRBV5-1 with TRBJ1-5, with TRBD1 matching 9 bases. The CDR3 is CASSPGTGSQPQHF. CDR3 coding DNA: TGCGCCAGCAGCCCCGGGACAGGGAGTCAGCCCCAGCATTTT.